The next 11 T cell receptor beta chains were all read from a single sample in a study of CDR3 diversity in severe acne. TCRdb re-called the PCR reads with MiXCR, one entry per CDR3 protein. The data contain roughly 81,000 distinct CDR3 sequences, around 50% of them singletons. Sequenced: blood. The source is a male donor in good health, serving as a control.

This chain uses TRBV19 with TRBJ2-7; 8 bases fit TRBD2. V gave up 7 bases and J gave up 4 bases; unmatched junction bases: 9. Germline loops: CDR1 LNHDA, CDR2 SQIVND (reference sequence). This CDR3 comprises 14 residues. The CDR3 nucleotides read TGTGCCAGTACCCCCACTAGCGGAGAATACGAGCAGTACTTC. It codes for CASTPTSGEYEQYF.

This clonotype was seen repeatedly, ten times or more. The chain employs TRBV2 and TRBJ1-6, with no clear D. The germline V gene encodes CDR1 SNHLY and CDR2 FYNNEI. Trimming stripped 2 bases from V and 10 bases from J, with 12 bases between. The CDR3 has 14 amino acids. Written as DNA, the CDR3 is TGTGCCAGCAGTGAATCCGGGTTCGGATCACCCCTCCACTTT. Protein product: CASSESGFGSPLHF.

Regarding this clonotype: At one of its ends the junction is not consistent with the germline gene, which may arise from a read error. The rearrangement uses TRBV5-5 and TRBJ2-5; D is possibly TRBD1 (6 bases). Germline V gene data show CDR1 as SGHKS and CDR2 as YYEKEE (reference sequence). The CDR3 is made up of 11 amino acids. This chain's CDR3 is CAILRGWSRTF. CDR3 DNA: TGTGCCATCCTTAGGGGGTGGTCCCGGACATTC.

The gene calls are TRBV7-8 and TRBJ1-2; possibly TRBD1 for D (5 bases). The CDR3 consists of 13 residues. From germline, CDR1 is SGHVS and CDR2 FQNEAQ. Trimming took 2 bases from V and 7 from J, leaving 11 bases between them. Here the CDR3 DNA reads TGTGCCAGCAGCTTATTACAGGCGGGTGGCTACACCTTC. Residues: CASSLLQAGGYTF. Full variable domain (missing parts from reference TRBV7-8 and TRBJ1-2): GAGVSQSPRYKVAKRGQDVALRCDPISGHVSLFWYQQALGQGPEFLTYFQNEAQLDKSGLPSDRFFAERPEGSVSTLKIQRTQQEDSAVYLCASSLLQAGGYTFGSGTRLTVV.

The genes are TRBV7-9 and TRBJ1-2; a possible D gene is TRBD1 (5 bases). CDR1 is SEHNR, CDR2 FQNEAQ, per germline (reference sequence). The V gene lost 5 bases and the J gene lost 6 bases, with 19 bases spanning the gap. The CDR3 totals 15 residues. CDR3 DNA sequence: TGTGCCAGCAGCATGATGACACCGGGGCGGAATGGCTACACCTTC. The encoded protein is CASSMMTPGRNGYTF.

This clonotype was seen more than once but under ten times. This chain connects TRBV6-1 to TRBJ2-7, with 9 bases identical to TRBD1. This CDR3 has 14 residues. The germline V gene encodes CDR1 MNHNS and CDR2 SASEGT. V dropped 4 bases and J dropped 5; count of bases not matched to a gene: 6. The CDR3 DNA is TGTGCCAGCAGTGGGGGACAGGGAGCTCACGAGCAGTACTTC. Translated, it gives CASSGGQGAHEQYF.

The genes are TRBV5-1 and TRBJ2-3, with 10 bases that match TRBD1. Germline trimming cut 4 bases from V and 6 bases from J; bases unmatched to any gene: 5. The CDR3 runs to 14 residues. Germline CDR1 is SGHRS and CDR2 is YFSETQ. The CDR3 is CASSRQGARDTQYF. The CDR3 DNA sequence: TGCGCCAGCAGCCGACAGGGGGCGAGGGATACGCAGTATTTT.

The table lists this clonotype with a few counts. V usage is TRBV19 and J usage is TRBJ2-7; D remains ambiguous. V was pared by 8 bases and J by 4 bases, with 9 bases between. Germline loops: CDR1 LNHDA, CDR2 SQIVND (reference sequence). The CDR3 contains 11 residues. CDR3 DNA sequence: TGTGCCAGTGGAAGCCGGTACGAGCAGTACTTC. It translates to CASGSRYEQYF.

The V and J genes are TRBV25-1 and TRBJ2-2; D is unresolved. The V and J ends lost 6 bases and 5 bases respectively, with 19 bases between them. The CDR3 loop spans 16 amino acids. Germline lookup yields CDR1 MGHDK and CDR2 SYGVNS. The CDR3 is CASSLKAGAVTGELFF. In DNA form, the CDR3 reads TGTGCCAGCAGCCTCAAGGCAGGCGCGGTTACCGGGGAGCTGTTTTTT. Full variable domain (remainder filled in from reference TRBV25-1 and TRBJ2-2): EADIYQTPRYLVIGTGKKITLECSQTMGHDKMYWYQQDPGMELHLIHYSYGVNSTEKGDLSSESTVSRIRTEHFPLTLESARPSHTSQYLCASSLKAGAVTGELFFGEGSRLTVL.

This clonotype occurred many times. The rearrangement uses TRBV9 and TRBJ2-2; 12 bases agree with TRBD2. Trimming removed 3 bases from V and 6 bases from J; junction bases left unmatched: 3. The germline V gene has CDR1 SGDLS and CDR2 YYNGEE. The CDR3 spans 15 residues. The CDR3, as DNA: TGTGCCAGCAGCGAGCTAGCGGGGGGGCCCGGGGAGCTGTTTTTT. Its protein product is CASSELAGGPGELFF.

This clonotype has ten or more counts. The genes are TRBV11-2 and TRBJ2-6, with D unclear. V lost 3 bases and J 0 bases, leaving 6 bases between the germline ends. The germline CDR1 and CDR2 sequences are SGHAT and FQNNGV. The CDR3 runs to 15 residues. As DNA, the CDR3 is TGTGCCAGCAGCTTCTCAAGCTCTGGGGCCAACGTCCTGACTTTC. The encoded protein is CASSFSSSGANVLTF.